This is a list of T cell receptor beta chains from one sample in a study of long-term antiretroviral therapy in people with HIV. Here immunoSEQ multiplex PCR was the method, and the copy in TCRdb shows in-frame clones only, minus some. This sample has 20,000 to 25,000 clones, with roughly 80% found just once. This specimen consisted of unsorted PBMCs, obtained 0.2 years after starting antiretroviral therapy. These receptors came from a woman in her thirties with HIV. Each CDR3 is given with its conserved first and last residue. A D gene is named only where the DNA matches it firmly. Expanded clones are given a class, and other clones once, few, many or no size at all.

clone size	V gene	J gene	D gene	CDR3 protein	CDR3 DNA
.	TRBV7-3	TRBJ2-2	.	CASSATSMRAGELFF	TGTGCCAGCAGCGCAACCTCGATGAGGGCCGGGGAGCTGTTTTTT
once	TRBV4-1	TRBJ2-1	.	CASSQVQAVNEQFF	TGCGCCAGCAGCCAAGTTCAGGCCGTCAATGAGCAGTTCTTC
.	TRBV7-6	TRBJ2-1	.	CASSLDLGVPYNEQFF	TGTGCCAGCAGCTTAGATTTGGGGGTCCCCTACAATGAGCAGTTCTTC
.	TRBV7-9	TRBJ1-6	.	CASSLSSYNSPLHF	TGTGCCAGCAGTCTGAGCTCCTATAATTCACCCCTCCACTTT
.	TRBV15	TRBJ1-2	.	CATSREGGPNYGYTF	TGTGCCACCAGCAGAGAAGGGGGTCCTAACTATGGCTACACCTTC
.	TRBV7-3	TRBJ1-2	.	CASSPRDGGNYGYTF	TGTGCCAGCAGCCCCCGGGATGGGGGAAACTATGGCTACACCTTC
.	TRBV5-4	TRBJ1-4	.	CASKGTGEKLFF	TGTGCCAGCAAAGGGACGGGGGAAAAACTGTTTTTT
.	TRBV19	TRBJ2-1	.	CASSHGGDEQFF	TGTGCCAGTAGCCATGGAGGGGATGAGCAGTTCTTC
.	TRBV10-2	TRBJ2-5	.	CASSESLGVTEETQYF	TGCGCCAGCAGTGAGTCCCTCGGGGTAACGGAAGAGACCCAGTACTTC
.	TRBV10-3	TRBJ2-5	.	CAISELASRETQYF	TGTGCCATCAGTGAGCTGGCGAGCAGAGAGACCCAGTACTTC
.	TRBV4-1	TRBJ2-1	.	CASSQDRTYNEQFF	TGCGCCAGCAGCCAAGATAGAACCTACAATGAGCAGTTCTTC
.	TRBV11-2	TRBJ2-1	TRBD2	CASSLPQRGGFNEQFF	TGTGCCAGCAGCCTCCCCCAGCGGGGGGGTTTCAATGAGCAGTTCTTC
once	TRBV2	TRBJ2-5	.	CASSEMSGSKRRETQYF	TGTGCCAGCAGTGAAATGAGCGGGTCGAAGAGGCGGGAGACCCAGTACTTC
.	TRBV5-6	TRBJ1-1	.	CASSFGGAATEAFF	TGTGCCAGCAGCTTCGGGGGCGCGGCCACTGAAGCTTTCTTT
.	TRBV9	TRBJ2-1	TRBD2	CASSVVASGGAYNEQFF	TGTGCCAGCAGCGTGGTGGCTAGCGGGGGGGCTTACAATGAGCAGTTCTTC
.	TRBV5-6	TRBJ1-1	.	CASGNTGYGTEAFF	TGTGCCAGCGGGAACACAGGGTATGGCACTGAAGCTTTCTTT
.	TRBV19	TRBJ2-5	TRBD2	CASSLAGGKETQYF	TGTGCCAGTAGTTTAGCGGGGGGGAAAGAGACCCAGTACTTC
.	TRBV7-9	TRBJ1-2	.	CASSLESRWDINVGYGYTF	TGTGCCAGCAGCTTAGAGTCCCGTTGGGACATTAATGTCGGCTATGGCTACACCTTC
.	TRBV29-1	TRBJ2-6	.	CSVESPGPSSGANVLTF	TGCAGCGTAGAGTCCCCGGGCCCGAGCTCTGGGGCCAACGTCCTGACTTTC
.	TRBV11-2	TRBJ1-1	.	CASSPRDLPEAFF	TGTGCCAGCAGCCCACGGGACCTTCCCGAAGCTTTCTTT
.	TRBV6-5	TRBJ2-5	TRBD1	CASSSHRGRETQYF	TGTGCCAGCAGTTCCCACAGGGGGCGGGAGACCCAGTACTTC
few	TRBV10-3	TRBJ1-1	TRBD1	CAISDKQGAIAEAFF	TGTGCCATCAGTGACAAGCAGGGGGCTATCGCTGAAGCTTTCTTT
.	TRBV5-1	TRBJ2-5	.	CASSLAPGAETQYF	TGCGCCAGCAGCTTGGCTCCTGGAGCCGAGACCCAGTACTTC
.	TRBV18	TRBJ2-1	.	CASSPSSDFSYNEQFF	TGTGCCAGCTCACCCTCGTCAGACTTCTCCTACAATGAGCAGTTCTTC
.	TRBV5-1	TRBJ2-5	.	CASSSNQETQYF	TGCGCCAGCAGCTCAAACCAAGAGACCCAGTACTTC
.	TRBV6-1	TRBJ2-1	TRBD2	CASNSVASGASQQFF	TGTGCCAGCAATAGTGTTGCTAGCGGGGCAAGCCAGCAGTTCTTC
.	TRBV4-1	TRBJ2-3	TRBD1	CASSHGQGGTTDTQYF	TGCGCCAGCAGCCACGGACAGGGGGGGACCACAGATACGCAGTATTTT